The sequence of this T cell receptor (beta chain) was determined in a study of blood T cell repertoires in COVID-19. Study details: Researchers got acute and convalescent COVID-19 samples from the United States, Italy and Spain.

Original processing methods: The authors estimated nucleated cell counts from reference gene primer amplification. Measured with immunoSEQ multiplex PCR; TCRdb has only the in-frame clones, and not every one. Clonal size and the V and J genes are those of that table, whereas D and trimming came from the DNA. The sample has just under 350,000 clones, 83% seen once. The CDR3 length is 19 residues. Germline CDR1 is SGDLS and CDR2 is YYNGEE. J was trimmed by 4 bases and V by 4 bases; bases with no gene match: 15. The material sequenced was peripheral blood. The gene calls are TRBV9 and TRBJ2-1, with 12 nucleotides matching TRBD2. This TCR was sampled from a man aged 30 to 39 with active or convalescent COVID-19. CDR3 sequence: CASSPRTSGTLRAYNEQFF. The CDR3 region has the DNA TGTGCCAGCAGCCCCCGGACTAGCGGGACTTTGCGAGCGTACAATGAGCAGTTCTTC.